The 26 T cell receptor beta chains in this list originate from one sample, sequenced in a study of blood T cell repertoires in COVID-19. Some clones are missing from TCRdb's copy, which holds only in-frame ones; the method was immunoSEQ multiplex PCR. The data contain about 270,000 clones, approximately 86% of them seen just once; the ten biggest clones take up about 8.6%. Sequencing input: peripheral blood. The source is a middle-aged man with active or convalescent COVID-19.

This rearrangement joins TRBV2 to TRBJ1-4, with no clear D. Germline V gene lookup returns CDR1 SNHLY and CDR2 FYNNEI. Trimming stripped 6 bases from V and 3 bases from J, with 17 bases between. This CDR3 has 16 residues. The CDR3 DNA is TGTGCCAGCAGCGTCCCTATCGATGTGGCTAATGAAAAACTGTTTTTT. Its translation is CASSVPIDVANEKLFF. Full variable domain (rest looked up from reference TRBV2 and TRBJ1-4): EPEVTQTPSHQVTQMGQEVILRCVPISNHLYFYWYRQILGQKVEFLVSFYNNEISEKSEIFDDQFSVERPDGSNFTLKIRSTKLEDSAMYFCASSVPIDVANEKLFFGSGTQLSVL.

The CDR3 nucleotides are TGTGCCAGCAGCCACCGATCTGGGACTAGTGGGGAGACCCAGTACTTC. Protein product: CASSHRSGTSGETQYF. The chain uses TRBV3-1 (or the pseudogene TRBV3-2) and TRBJ2-5, with TRBD2 identical over 8 bases. J lost 5 bases, V lost 3 bases, and 11 bases had no gene match. Germline CDR1 LGHDT, CDR2 YNNKEL (reference sequence). This CDR3 comprises 16 residues.

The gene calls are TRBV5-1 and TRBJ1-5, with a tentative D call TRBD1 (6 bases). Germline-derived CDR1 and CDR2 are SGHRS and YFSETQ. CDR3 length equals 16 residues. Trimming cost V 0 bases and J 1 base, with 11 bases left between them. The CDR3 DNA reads TGCGCCAGCAGCTTGGAAGGGGGAAGGAGCAATCAGCCCCAGCATTTT. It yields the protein CASSLEGGRSNQPQHF.

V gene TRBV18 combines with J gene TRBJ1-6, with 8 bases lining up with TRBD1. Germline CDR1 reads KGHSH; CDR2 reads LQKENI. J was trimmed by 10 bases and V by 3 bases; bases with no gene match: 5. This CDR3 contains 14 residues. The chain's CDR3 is CASSPDREESPLHF. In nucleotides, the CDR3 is TGTGCCAGCTCACCGGACAGGGAGGAATCACCCCTCCACTTT. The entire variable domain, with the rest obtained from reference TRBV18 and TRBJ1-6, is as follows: NAGVMQNPRHLVRRRGQEARLRCSPMKGHSHVYWYRQLPEEGLKFMVYLQKENIIDESGMPKERFSAEFPKEGPSILRIQQVVRGDSAAYFCASSPDREESPLHFGNGTRLTVT.

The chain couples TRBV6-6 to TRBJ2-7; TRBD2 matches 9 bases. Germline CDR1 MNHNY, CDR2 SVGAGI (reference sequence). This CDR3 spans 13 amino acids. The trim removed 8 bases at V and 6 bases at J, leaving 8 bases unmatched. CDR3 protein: CASCLLAGSEQYF. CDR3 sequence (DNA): TGTGCCAGCTGTTTGCTAGCGGGATCCGAGCAGTACTTC.

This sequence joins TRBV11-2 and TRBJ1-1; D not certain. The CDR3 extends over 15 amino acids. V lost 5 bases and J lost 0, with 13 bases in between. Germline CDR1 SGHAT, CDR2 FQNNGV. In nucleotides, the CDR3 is TGTGCCAGCAGCCTCGAGCCCCTTATGAACACTGAAGCTTTCTTT. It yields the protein CASSLEPLMNTEAFF.

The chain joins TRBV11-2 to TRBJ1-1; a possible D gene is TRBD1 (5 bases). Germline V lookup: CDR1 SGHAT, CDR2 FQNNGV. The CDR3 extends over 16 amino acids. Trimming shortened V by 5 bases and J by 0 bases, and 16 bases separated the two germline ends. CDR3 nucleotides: TGTGCCAGCAGCCCCGTGTGGAGGGACGTGAACACTGAAGCTTTCTTT. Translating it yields CASSPVWRDVNTEAFF.

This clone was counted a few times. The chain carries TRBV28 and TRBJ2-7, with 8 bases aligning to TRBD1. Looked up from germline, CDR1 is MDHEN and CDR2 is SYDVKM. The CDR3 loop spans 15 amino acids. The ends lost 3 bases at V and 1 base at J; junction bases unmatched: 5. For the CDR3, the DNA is TGTGCCAGCAGTTTTCAGGGGGCGACTTCCTACGAGCAGTACTTC. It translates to CASSFQGATSYEQYF.

The CDR3 reads CASSLGLARNNEQFF. The CDR3 DNA is TGTGCCAGCAGCTTAGGACTAGCGCGGAACAATGAGCAGTTCTTC. The rearrangement uses TRBV7-6 and TRBJ2-1; 8 nucleotides agree with TRBD2. Germline CDR1 reads SGHVS; CDR2 reads FNYEAQ. With V trimmed by 1 base and J by 5 bases, 4 bases remained unmatched. The CDR3 totals 15 residues.

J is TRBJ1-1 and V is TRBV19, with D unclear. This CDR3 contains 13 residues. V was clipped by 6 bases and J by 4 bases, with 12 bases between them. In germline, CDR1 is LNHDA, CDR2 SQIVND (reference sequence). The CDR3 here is CASSDFSTTEAFF. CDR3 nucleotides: TGTGCCAGTAGCGACTTCTCCACCACTGAAGCTTTCTTT.

CDR3 in amino acids: CASSLEGTEAFF. For the CDR3, the DNA is TGTGCCAGCAGCCTGGAGGGGACTGAAGCTTTCTTT. V and J are TRBV3-1 (or the pseudogene TRBV3-2) and TRBJ1-1; perhaps TRBD1 as D (5 bases). Germline V gene lookup returns CDR1 LGHDT and CDR2 YNNKEL (reference sequence). CDR3 length: 12 amino acids. Trimming cost V 4 bases and J 5 bases, with 8 bases left between them.

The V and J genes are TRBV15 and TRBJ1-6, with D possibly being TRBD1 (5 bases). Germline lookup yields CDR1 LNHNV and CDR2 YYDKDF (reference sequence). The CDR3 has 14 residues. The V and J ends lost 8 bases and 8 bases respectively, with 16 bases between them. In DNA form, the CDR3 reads TGTGCCACCTCCTTCGCGGGACGTGATTCACCCCTCCACTTT. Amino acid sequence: CATSFAGRDSPLHF.

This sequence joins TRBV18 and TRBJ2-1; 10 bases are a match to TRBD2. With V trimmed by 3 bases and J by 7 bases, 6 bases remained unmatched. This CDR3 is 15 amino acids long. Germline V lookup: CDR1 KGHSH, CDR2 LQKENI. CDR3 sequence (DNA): TGTGCCAGCTCACCTGAAATTAGCGGGGGGAATGAGCAGTTCTTC. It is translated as CASSPEISGGNEQFF.

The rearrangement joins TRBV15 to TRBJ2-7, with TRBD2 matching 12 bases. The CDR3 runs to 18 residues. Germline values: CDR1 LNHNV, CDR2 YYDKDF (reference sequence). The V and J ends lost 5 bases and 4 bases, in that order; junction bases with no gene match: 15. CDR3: CATSGRTSGMRTGYEQYF. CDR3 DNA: TGTGCCACCAGCGGAAGGACTAGCGGGATGCGGACCGGTTACGAGCAGTACTTC.

Here the CDR3 reads CASSPPSGVPNEQFF. CDR3 nucleotides: TGCGCCAGCAGCCCGCCATCGGGAGTTCCCAATGAGCAGTTCTTC. The J gene is TRBJ2-1, the V gene TRBV5-1, with TRBD2 as a possible D gene (6 bases). The V and J ends lost 4 bases and 6 bases respectively, with 17 bases between them. The CDR3 contains 15 residues. Germline-derived CDR1 and CDR2 are SGHRS and YFSETQ.

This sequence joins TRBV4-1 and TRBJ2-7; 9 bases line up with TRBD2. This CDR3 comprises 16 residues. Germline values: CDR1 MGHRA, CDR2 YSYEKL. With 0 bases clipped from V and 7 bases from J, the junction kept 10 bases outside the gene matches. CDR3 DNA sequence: TGCGCCAGCAGCCAAGATTGGAGCGGGGGGCCCCTGGAGCAGTACTTC. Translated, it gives CASSQDWSGGPLEQYF.

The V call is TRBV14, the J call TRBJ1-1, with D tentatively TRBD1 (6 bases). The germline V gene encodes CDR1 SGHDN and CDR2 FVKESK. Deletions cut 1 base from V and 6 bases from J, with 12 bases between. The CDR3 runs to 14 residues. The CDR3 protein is CASSQGGGRPEAFF. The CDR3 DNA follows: TGTGCCAGCAGCCAAGGAGGGGGACGCCCTGAAGCTTTCTTT.

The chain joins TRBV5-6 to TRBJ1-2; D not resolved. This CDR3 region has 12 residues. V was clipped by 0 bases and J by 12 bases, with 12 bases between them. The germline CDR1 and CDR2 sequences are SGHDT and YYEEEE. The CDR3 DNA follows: TGTGCCAGCAGCTTGGAGAGGAGATCCCACACCTTC. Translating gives CASSLERRSHTF.

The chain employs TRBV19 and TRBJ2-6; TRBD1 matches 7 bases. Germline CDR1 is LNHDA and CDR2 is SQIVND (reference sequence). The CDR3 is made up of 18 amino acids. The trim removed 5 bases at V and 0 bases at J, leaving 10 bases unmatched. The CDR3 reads CASSDKGATFSGANVLTF. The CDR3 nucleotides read TGTGCCAGTAGTGATAAGGGGGCTACCTTCTCTGGGGCCAACGTCCTGACTTTC.

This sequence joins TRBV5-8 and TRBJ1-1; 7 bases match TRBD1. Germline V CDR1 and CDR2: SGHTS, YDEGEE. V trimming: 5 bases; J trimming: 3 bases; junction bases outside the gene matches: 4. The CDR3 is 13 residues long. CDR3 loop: CASSSQGDTEAFF. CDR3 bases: TGTGCCAGCAGTTCTCAGGGGGACACTGAAGCTTTCTTT.

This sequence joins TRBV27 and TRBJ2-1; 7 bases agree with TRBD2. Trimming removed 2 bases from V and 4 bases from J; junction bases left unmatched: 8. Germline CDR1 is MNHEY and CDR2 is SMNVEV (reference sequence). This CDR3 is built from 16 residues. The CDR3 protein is CASSLAGVQGYNEQFF. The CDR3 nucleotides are TGTGCCAGCAGTTTAGCGGGAGTTCAGGGTTACAATGAGCAGTTCTTC.

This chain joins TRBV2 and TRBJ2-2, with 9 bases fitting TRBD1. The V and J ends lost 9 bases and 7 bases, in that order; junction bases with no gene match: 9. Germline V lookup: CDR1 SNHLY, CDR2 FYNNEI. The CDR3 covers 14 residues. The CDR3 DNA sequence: TGTGCCAGTCGAGGGACAGGGTTGAACGGGGAGCTGTTTTTT. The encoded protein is CASRGTGLNGELFF.

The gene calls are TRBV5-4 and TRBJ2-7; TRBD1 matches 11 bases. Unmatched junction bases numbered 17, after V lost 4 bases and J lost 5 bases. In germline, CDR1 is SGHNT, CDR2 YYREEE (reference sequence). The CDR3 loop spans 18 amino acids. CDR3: CASSILRDRGTSIHEQYF. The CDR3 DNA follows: TGTGCCAGCAGCATTCTCCGGGACAGGGGGACTAGTATCCACGAGCAGTACTTC.

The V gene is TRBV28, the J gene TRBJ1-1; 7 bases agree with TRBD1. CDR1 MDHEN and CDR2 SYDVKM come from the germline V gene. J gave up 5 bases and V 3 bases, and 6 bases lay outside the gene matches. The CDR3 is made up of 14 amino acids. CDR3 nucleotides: TGTGCCAGCAGTTTGACAGGGCAGGGAACTGAAGCTTTCTTT. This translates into CASSLTGQGTEAFF.

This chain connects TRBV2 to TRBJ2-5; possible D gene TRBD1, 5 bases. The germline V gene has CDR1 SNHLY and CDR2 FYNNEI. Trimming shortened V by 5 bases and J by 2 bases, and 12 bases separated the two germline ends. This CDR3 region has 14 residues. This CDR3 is CASSKLTEQETQYF. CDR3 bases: TGTGCCAGCAGTAAACTGACAGAACAAGAGACCCAGTACTTC.

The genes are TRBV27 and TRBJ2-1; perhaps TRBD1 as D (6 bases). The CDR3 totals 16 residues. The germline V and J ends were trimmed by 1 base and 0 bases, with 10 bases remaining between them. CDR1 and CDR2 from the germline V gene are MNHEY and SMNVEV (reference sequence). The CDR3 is CASSLLTGYSYNEQFF. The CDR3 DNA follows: TGTGCCAGCAGTTTATTGACAGGATACTCCTACAATGAGCAGTTCTTC.